This is a list of T cell receptor beta chains from one sample in a study of T cells in Graves' hyperthyroidism and ophthalmopathy. TCRdb reprocessed the multiplex PCR reads with MiXCR, giving one entry per CDR3 protein. The table includes fewer than 500,000 distinct CDR3 sequences, approximately 14% detected once. The sequencing sample was made of blood. These receptors all stem from a man aged 18 to 30 with Graves' ophthalmopathy. Each CDR3 is given with its conserved first and last residue. Fields, in order: V gene, CDR3 length, J gene, D gene, clone size, CDR3 protein, CDR3 DNA. D genes are given only for firm matches. Rows give clone size only sometimes, using once, few, many, or a class for an expanded clone.

TRBV10-2,12,TRBJ2-7,NA,NA,CASSEIFYEQYF,TGCGCCAGCAGTGAGATATTCTACGAGCAGTACTTC
TRBV30,17,TRBJ2-7,NA,many,CAWSVYSYPPGIYEQYF,TGTGCCTGGAGCGTCTACAGCTATCCTCCAGGGATCTACGAGCAGTACTTC
TRBV18,14,TRBJ2-5,NA,many,CASSPPGEQETQYF,TGTGCCAGCTCACCACCTGGTGAACAAGAGACCCAGTACTTC
TRBV12-3/TRBV12-4,12,TRBJ2-7,NA,few,CATSHWSYEQYF,TGTGCCACCAGTCATTGGTCCTACGAGCAGTACTTC
TRBV10-3,16,TRBJ2-1,TRBD2,NA,CAIAGLAGTNYNEQFF,TGTGCCATCGCCGGGCTAGCGGGGACTAACTACAATGAGCAGTTCTTC
TRBV7-8,16,TRBJ1-5,NA,NA,CASSLARGYSNQPQHF,TGTGCCAGCAGCTTAGCCAGGGGTTATAGCAATCAGCCCCAGCATTTT
TRBV27,15,TRBJ1-5,NA,many,CASSPEGYSNQPQHF,TGTGCCAGCAGTCCAGAGGGTTATAGCAATCAGCCCCAGCATTTT
TRBV19,14,TRBJ1-2,TRBD1,few,CASRTGDSNYGYTF,TGTGCCTCAAGGACAGGGGACTCGAACTATGGCTACACCTTC
TRBV19,16,TRBJ2-3,TRBD1,NA,CASSIEQGWGTDTQYF,TGCGCCAGTAGTATAGAACAGGGGTGGGGCACAGATACGCAGTATTTT
TRBV6-5,16,TRBJ2-7,NA,many,CASSYSVGSTHYEQYF,TGTGCCAGCAGTTACTCGGTGGGGTCTACCCACTACGAGCAGTACTTC
TRBV12-3/TRBV12-4,15,TRBJ2-1,NA,many,CASNSGTSSYNEQFF,TGTGCCAGCAACTCGGGGACTTCTTCCTACAATGAGCAGTTCTTC
TRBV10-2,15,TRBJ2-1,TRBD2,many,CASSESRGRRHEQFF,TGCGCCAGCAGTGAGTCGCGGGGGAGGAGACATGAGCAGTTCTTC
TRBV3-1,17,TRBJ1-1,TRBD1,NA,CASSPRDRGPGDTEAFF,TGTGCCAGCAGCCCCCGGGACAGGGGGCCAGGGGACACTGAAGCTTTCTTT
TRBV7-9,14,TRBJ2-3,TRBD1,NA,CASNQGQITDTQYF,TGTGCCAGCAACCAGGGACAGATCACAGATACGCAGTATTTT
TRBV6-5,17,TRBJ2-4,NA,few,CASSYSPRGLAKNIQYF,TGTGCCAGCAGTTACTCCCCCAGGGGTCTAGCCAAAAACATTCAGTACTTC
TRBV5-1,11,TRBJ1-1,NA,many,CASSSTTEAFF,TGCGCCAGCAGCTCAACAACTGAAGCTTTCTTT
TRBV5-1,15,TRBJ2-1,NA,many,CASSPLARTPNEQFF,TGCGCCAGCAGCCCTCTAGCGCGAACCCCCAATGAGCAGTTCTTC
TRBV18,13,TRBJ2-7,NA,few,CASSAGAPREQYF,TGTGCCAGCTCTGCAGGGGCTCCTAGGGAGCAGTACTTC
TRBV6-1,16,TRBJ2-2,TRBD2,NA,CASSSGGLASTGELFF,TGTGCCAGCAGCTCAGGGGGACTAGCGAGCACCGGGGAGCTGTTTTTT
TRBV11-3,13,TRBJ1-2,NA,NA,CASSPQSFYGYTF,TGTGCCAGCAGCCCACAAAGCTTCTATGGCTACACCTTC
TRBV7-8,14,TRBJ1-2,NA,NA,CASSSRWELYGYTF,TGTGCCAGCAGCTCAAGATGGGAACTCTATGGCTACACCTTC
TRBV10-3,18,TRBJ2-3,TRBD2,NA,CATAPGLAGTASTDTQYF,TGTGCCACCGCCCCGGGACTAGCGGGGACCGCTAGCACAGATACGCAGTATTTT
TRBV12-3/TRBV12-4,14,TRBJ2-7,TRBD2,NA,CASSSLAGGYEQYF,TGTGCCAGCAGCTCTCTAGCGGGGGGGTACGAGCAGTACTTC
TRBV11-2,14,TRBJ2-5,TRBD1,NA,CASSTTGTSETQYF,TGTGCCAGCAGCACGACAGGGACATCAGAGACCCAGTACTTC
TRBV7-2,11,TRBJ2-2,NA,many,CASSLALKLFF,TGTGCCAGCAGCCTGGCCCTGAAGCTGTTTTTT
TRBV7-2,14,TRBJ2-3,NA,many,CASSPRTMIGSQYF,TGTGCCAGCAGCCCCAGAACGATGATAGGGTCGCAGTATTTT
TRBV12-3/TRBV12-4,17,TRBJ2-1,NA,many,CASRINRGGTRHNEQFF,TGTGCCAGCAGGATAAACAGGGGCGGGACTAGGCACAATGAGCAGTTCTTC
TRBV12-3/TRBV12-4,16,TRBJ2-7,TRBD1,many,CASTTGGDRGSYEQYF,TGTGCCAGCACCACAGGGGGGGACAGGGGCTCCTACGAGCAGTACTTC